Listed below are T cell receptor beta chains from one sample, sequenced in a study of monozygotic twins with inflammatory bowel disease. TCRdb reworked the 5' RACE reads into one entry per CDR3 protein, no DNA. The table for this sample gives around 380,000 distinct CDR3 sequences. Sample: blood. Receptors originate from a human donor with ulcerative colitis or Crohn's disease, or a healthy co-twin of an affected twin (not recorded which). Both conserved end residues are part of each CDR3.

j_call | v_call | cdr3_aa
TRBJ2-1 | TRBV12-3/TRBV12-4 | CASSDGASYNEQFF
TRBJ1-2 | TRBV9 | CASSGAGTYGYTF
TRBJ2-6 | TRBV5-1 | CASSLQGNSGANVLTF
TRBJ2-5 | TRBV12-3/TRBV12-4 | CASSIASTGPETQYF
TRBJ1-5 | TRBV20-1 | CSAMDRGTGYQPQHF
TRBJ2-1 | TRBV5-4 | CASSSGTSGNNEQFF
TRBJ2-3 | TRBV5-1 | CASSLVRERDTQYF
TRBJ2-5 | TRBV7-8 | CASRLPLPGTSGRETQYF
TRBJ1-5 | TRBV12-3/TRBV12-4 | CASSEGTSNQPQHF
TRBJ1-2 | TRBV29-1 | CSVEVQGTNYGYTF
TRBJ2-3 | TRBV30 | CAWSVGLAGLTDTQYF
TRBJ2-2 | TRBV5-1 | CASSLYRSTGELFF
TRBJ1-6 | TRBV5-1 | CASSLYRGEYNSPLHF
TRBJ2-1 | TRBV27 | CATSGPYLNEQFF
TRBJ2-2 | TRBV29-1 | CSAQEQGDETGELFF
TRBJ2-7 | TRBV4-3 | CASSQGVSGKLYEQYF
TRBJ2-6 | TRBV7-9 | CASRKPGGTGANVLTF
TRBJ2-3 | TRBV29-1 | CSVVESPISTDTQYF